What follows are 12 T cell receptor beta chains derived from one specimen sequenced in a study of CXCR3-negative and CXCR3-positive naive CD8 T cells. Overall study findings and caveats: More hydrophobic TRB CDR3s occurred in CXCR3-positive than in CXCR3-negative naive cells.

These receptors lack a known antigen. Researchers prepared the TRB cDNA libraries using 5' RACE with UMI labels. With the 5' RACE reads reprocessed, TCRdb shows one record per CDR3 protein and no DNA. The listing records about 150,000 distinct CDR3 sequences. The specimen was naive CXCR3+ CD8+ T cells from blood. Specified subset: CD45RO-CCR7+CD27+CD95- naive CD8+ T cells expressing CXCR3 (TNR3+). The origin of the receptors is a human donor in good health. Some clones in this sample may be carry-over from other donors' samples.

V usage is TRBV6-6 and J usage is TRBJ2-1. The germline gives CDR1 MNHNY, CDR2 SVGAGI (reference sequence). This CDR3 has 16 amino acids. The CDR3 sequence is CASSYLTRSSYNEQFF.

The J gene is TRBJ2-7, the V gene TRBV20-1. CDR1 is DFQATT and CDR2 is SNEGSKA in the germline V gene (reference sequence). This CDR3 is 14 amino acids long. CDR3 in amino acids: CSARDPRMFHEQYF.

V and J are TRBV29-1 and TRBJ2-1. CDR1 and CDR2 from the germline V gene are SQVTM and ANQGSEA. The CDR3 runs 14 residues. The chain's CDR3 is CSVESGEDHDEQFF.

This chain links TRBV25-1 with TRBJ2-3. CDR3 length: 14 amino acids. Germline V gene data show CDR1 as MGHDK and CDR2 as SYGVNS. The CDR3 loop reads CASSETWSTDTQYF.

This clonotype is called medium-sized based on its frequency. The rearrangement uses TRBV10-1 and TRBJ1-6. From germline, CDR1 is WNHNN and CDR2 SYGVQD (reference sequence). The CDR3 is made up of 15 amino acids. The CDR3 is CASRLRSSYNSPLHF.

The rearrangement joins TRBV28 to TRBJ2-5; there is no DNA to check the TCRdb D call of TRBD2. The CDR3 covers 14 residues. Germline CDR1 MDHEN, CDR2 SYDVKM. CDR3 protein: CASSPSGLQETQYF. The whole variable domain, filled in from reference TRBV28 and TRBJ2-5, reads DVKVTQSSRYLVKRTGEKVFLECVQDMDHENMFWYRQDPGLGLRLIYFSYDVKMKEKGDIPEGYSVSREKKERFSLILESASTNQTSMYLCASSPSGLQETQYFGPGTRLLVL.

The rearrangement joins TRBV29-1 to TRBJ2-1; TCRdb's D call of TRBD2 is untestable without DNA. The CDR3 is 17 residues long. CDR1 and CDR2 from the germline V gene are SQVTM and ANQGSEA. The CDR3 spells CSVEGGFLAGGTNEQFF.

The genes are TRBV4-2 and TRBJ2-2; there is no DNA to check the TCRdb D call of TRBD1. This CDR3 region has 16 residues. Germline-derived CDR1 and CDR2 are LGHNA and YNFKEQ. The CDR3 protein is CASSQGTGKIPGELFF.

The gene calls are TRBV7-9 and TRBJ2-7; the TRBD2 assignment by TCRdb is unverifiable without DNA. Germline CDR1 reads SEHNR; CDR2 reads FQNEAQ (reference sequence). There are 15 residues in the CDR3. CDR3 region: CASSHSLAEGYEQYF. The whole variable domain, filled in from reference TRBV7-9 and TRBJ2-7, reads DTGVSQNPRHKITKRGQNVTFRCDPISEHNRLYWYRQTLGQGPEFLTYFQNEAQLEKSRLLSDRFSAERPKGSFSTLEIQRTEQGDSAMYLCASSHSLAEGYEQYFGPGTRLTVT.

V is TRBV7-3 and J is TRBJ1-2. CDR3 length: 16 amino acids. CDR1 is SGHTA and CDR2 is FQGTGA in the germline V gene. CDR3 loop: CASSRPESVPIYGYTF.

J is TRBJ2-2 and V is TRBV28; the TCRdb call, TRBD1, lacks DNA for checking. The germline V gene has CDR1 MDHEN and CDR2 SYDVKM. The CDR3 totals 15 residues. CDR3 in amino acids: CASSFGTGDSGELFF.

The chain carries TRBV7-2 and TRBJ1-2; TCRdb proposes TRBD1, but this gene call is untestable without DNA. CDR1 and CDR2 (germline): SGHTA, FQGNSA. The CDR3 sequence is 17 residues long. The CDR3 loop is CASSLFAQGRDPSGYTF. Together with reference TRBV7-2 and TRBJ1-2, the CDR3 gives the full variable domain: GAGVSQSPSNKVTEKGKDVELRCDPISGHTALYWYRQSLGQGLEFLIYFQGNSAPDKSGLPSDRFSAERTGGSVSTLTIQRTQQEDSAVYLCASSLFAQGRDPSGYTFGSGTRLTVV.